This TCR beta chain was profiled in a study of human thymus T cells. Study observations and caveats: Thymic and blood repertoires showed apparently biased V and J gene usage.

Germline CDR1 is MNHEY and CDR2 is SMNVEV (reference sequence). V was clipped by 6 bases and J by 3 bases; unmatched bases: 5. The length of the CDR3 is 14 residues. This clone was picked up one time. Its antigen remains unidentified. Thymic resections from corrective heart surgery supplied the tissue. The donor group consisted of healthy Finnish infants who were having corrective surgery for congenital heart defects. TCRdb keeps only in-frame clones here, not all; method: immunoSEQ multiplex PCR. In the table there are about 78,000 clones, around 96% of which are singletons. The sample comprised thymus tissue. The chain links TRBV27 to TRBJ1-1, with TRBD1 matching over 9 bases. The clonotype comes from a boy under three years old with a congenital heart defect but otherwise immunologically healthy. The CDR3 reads CASRVRTGDTEAFF. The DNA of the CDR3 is TGTGCCAGCAGGGTTAGGACAGGGGACACTGAAGCTTTCTTT.